This entry concerns a single T cell receptor beta chain. Antigen specificity is unknown. V was cut by 4 bases and J by 5 bases, with 15 bases left in between. In germline, CDR1 is SGHTS, CDR2 YDEGEE. The CDR3 is made up of 14 amino acids. It was at deep level that the assay was run. Assay: immunoSEQ multiplex PCR; the TCRdb copy retains only in-frame clones and omits some. The profile shows some 1 million clones, about 76% of them singletons. The sample comes from a study of shared clonotypes between healthy human individuals. Whole-study results and caveats: Estimated richness was generally greater in naive than memory subsets.

The clonotype comes from a man aged 18-30 years in good health. Sequencing input: memory CD4+ T cells sorted from blood. Regarding subset: CD45RA-negative fraction. V and J are TRBV5-8 and TRBJ2-5; D uncertain. CDR3 in amino acids: CASSNGFGTETQYF. In DNA, the CDR3 is TGTGCCAGCAGCAACGGGTTTGGAACGGAGACCCAGTACTTC.